The rows below give T cell receptor beta chains drawn from one sample of a study of blood T cell repertoires in COVID-19. Repertoires were generated with immunoSEQ multiplex PCR, while TCRdb's copy carries only in-frame clones and drops some. Of about 160,000 clones listed, around 81% are singletons. Input material: PBMCs or T cells enriched from blood (not recorded which). The receptors here all came from a man aged 35 to 55 who had recovered from COVID-19. The CDR3 runs from the conserved cysteine through the conserved F or W. The D gene is left open where the match is weak. Clone size is stated in some rows and not others, as once, few, many or a class when expanded.

cdr3_aa cdr3_nt j_call d_call v_call clone_size
CASTPQADRANSPLHF TGTGCCAGCACCCCCCAAGCGGACAGGGCTAATTCACCCCTCCACTTT TRBJ1-6 TRBD1 TRBV27 NA
CASSAGTGNSPLHF TGTGCCAGCAGCGCCGGGACAGGGAATTCACCCCTCCACTTT TRBJ1-6 TRBD1 TRBV7-3 NA
CASSFRRDQPQHF TGTGCCAGCAGTTTCCGACGGGATCAGCCCCAGCATTTT TRBJ1-5 NA TRBV12-3/TRBV12-4 NA
CAWQNTYGYTF TGTGCCTGGCAAAACACCTATGGCTACACCTTC TRBJ1-2 NA TRBV30 NA
CASRSGQGELFF TGTGCCAGTAGGTCGGGACAGGGGGAGCTGTTTTTT TRBJ2-2 TRBD1 TRBV19 many
CASSGDRGLESNQPQHF TGTGCCAGCAGTGGGGACAGGGGGCTTGAAAGCAATCAGCCCCAGCATTTT TRBJ1-5 TRBD1 TRBV25-1 many
CASSFQTGGLLAQHF TGTGCCAGCAGCTTCCAGACAGGGGGGCTATTGGCCCAGCATTTT TRBJ1-5 TRBD1 TRBV5-8 NA
CASGFGTSGGTDTQYF TGTGCTAGTGGGTTTGGTACCTCCGGAGGCACAGATACGCAGTATTTT TRBJ2-3 NA TRBV12-5 once
CATSPRENNSPLHF TGTGCCACCAGCCCCCGGGAGAATAATTCACCCCTCCACTTT TRBJ1-6 NA TRBV15 NA
CASSISTGGSEKLFF TGTGCCAGCAGCATCTCTACAGGGGGGAGTGAAAAACTGTTTTTT TRBJ1-4 TRBD1 TRBV2 NA
CASSLNEGQETQYF TGTGCCAGCAGCTTAAATGAGGGACAAGAGACCCAGTACTTC TRBJ2-5 NA TRBV7-6 NA
CASIRGNYGYTF TGTGCCAGTATAAGGGGGAACTATGGCTACACCTTC TRBJ1-2 NA TRBV19 NA
CASSLAKRSGFSTDTQYF TGTGCCAGCAGCTTAGCAAAACGGTCGGGATTTAGCACAGATACGCAGTATTTT TRBJ2-3 NA TRBV7-8 NA
CSVVEGAASAFF TGCAGCGTTGTCGAGGGGGCGGCTTCGGCTTTCTTT TRBJ1-1 TRBD1 TRBV29-1 NA
CASSWTSWDEQFF TGTGCCAGCAGCTGGACTAGTTGGGATGAGCAGTTCTTC TRBJ2-1 TRBD2 TRBV6-6 NA
CASSLAGAGQGAKNIQYF TGTGCCAGCAGCTTGGCCGGCGCGGGGCAAGGGGCCAAAAACATTCAGTACTTC TRBJ2-4 NA TRBV5-4 NA
CASSVGQVHEKLFF TGTGCCAGTAGTGTGGGACAGGTACATGAAAAACTGTTTTTT TRBJ1-4 TRBD1 TRBV19 NA
CASSFAATYNEQFF TGTGCCAGCAGCTTTGCGGCGACCTACAATGAGCAGTTCTTC TRBJ2-1 NA TRBV7-3 few
CASSEDSYLNTEAFF TGTGCCAGCAGTGAAGACAGCTACTTGAACACTGAAGCTTTCTTT TRBJ1-1 NA TRBV25-1 NA